This TCR beta chain stems from a study of long-term antiretroviral therapy in people with HIV (dated by TCRdb to 2021 to 2024). Regarding the complete study: The earliest samples were collected roughly a decade before the 2015 WHO recommendation for immediate ART, at a time when ART was usually postponed until CD4 counts fell. A total of roughly 180 cryopreserved PBMC samples were contributed to the cohort by 30 adults with confirmed HIV infection, with samples collected serially over a mean of around 6 years (range 1-12). No cross-contamination during QIAcube processing was seen in test extractions of a monoclonal T-cell line run alongside 33 polyclonal samples. A retrospective serial study tested whether ART initiation and durable HIV suppression were associated with changes in peripheral blood TRB repertoire composition and diversity. Among the 30 or so participants with HIV, ten to eleven were female.

The paper's findings and limits, for the study overall: Because cell numbers in pre-ART samples were limited, unsorted PBMC were profiled instead of sorted CD4+ and CD8+ T cells. The samples span the years 2004 to 2017, and the ART regimens used at that time may not be as effective as current regimens. At every time point, the repertoire was dominated by expanded TRB clones first identified before ART initiation, although this dominance fluctuated and, in many PLHIV, declined after ART. No data were available on ART adherence, viral resistance or therapy changes, limiting inferences about post-ART repertoire changes. Compared with controls, HIV repertoires had narrower CDR3 length ranges, and the network structure pointed to an antigen-experienced repertoire that shifted only slightly toward naive after ART. Owing to limited PBMC availability, only the TCR beta chain was sequenced, without alpha chain pairing. Starting ART was linked to a significant rise in TRB diversity, yet even after long-term ART the diversity remained significantly lower than in transplant donor controls.

Inclusion was restricted to participants for whom at least one PBMC sample before ART initiation and at least two post-ART samples were available. Treatment was received in the United States of America by all participants with HIV. Before DNA extraction, cryopreserved samples containing roughly 0.9-11 million PBMC were thawed and washed. At the time of the earliest PBMC sample for each participant with HIV, ages ranged from about 23 to 60 years. Per participant, PBMC samples came from 1-4 timepoints prior to ART initiation and 2-8 timepoints following ART initiation, for a median of 7 samples. Serial HIV viral load, CD4+ T-cell count, ART history and demographic data were obtained for every participant. Genomic DNA was extracted from unsorted PBMC with a Qiagen kit on a QIAcube, with processing performed in batches of 12 samples. V is pared back by 5 bases and J by 2 bases, with 10 bases lying between the germline termini. As encoded in the germline V gene, CDR1 is SGHAT while CDR2 is FQNNGV. Reading from cysteine to phenylalanine, the CDR3 counts 15 amino acids. Just CDR3 DNA is preserved here, 45 bases in frame from base 1.

The immunoSEQ hsTCRB v3.0 assay was used at survey level resolution to sequence the TRB variable region. The target sequencing depth for TRB was about 40,000-55,000 T-cell genomes per sample. Pooled TRB libraries were sequenced on an Illumina MiSeq with a v3 150-cycle kit. Per the original workflow: Repertoire analysis ran in R within a reproducible Nextflow workflow covering QC, data transformation and analysis. LymphoSeq2, an R package for AIRR-Seq data exploration, was used to implement custom analyses. A handful of samples yielding fewer than 5000 total TRB sequences were excluded, leaving 150 to 200 analyzed HIV repertoires. Among the approximately 190 retained HIV repertoires, about 57 were collected before ART initiation and about 130 were collected after ART initiation. Each repertoire was downsampled to 5000 TRB nucleotide sequences, and summary statistics were averaged across 100 downsampling iterations. TRB sequences were retained for analysis only if CDR3 regions of at least seven amino acids were present. A Shannon entropy-derived clonality score and the Gini coefficient were used to measure diversity. In the repertoire networks, any two of the top 5000 CDR3 amino acid sequences were linked whenever the two sequences differed by an edit distance of one. Antigen specificity groups and MHC restriction were predicted for TRB CDR3 amino acid sequences with GLIPH2. To flag known CMV, EBV, HIV or tissue antigen associations, CDR3 amino acid sequences were matched against VDJdb and McPAS-TCR. Pre-ART, post-ART and control groups were compared with Wilcoxon signed-rank tests and Holm-Bonferroni correction. TCRdb stores this immuneACCESS table with in-frame sequences only. Part of the clones is absent; in the studies checked, under half of the shortfall reflects unresolved V genes, and no reason is known for the rest. V and J calls and clone size are as listed in that table; D and trimming were resolved from the DNA. For this sample there are about 27,000 clones; roughly 80% appear just once. Jointly, the top ten make up approximately 9.5% of the sample.

Points on this clone: No cognate antigen has been identified for it. Within one base of it there is no much larger clone, and no base qualities were kept.

This receptor was taken from a man in his forties with HIV. Sequencing was performed on unsorted PBMCs, taken 3 years after starting antiretroviral therapy. The rearrangement joined TRBV11-2 to TRBJ2-6; a tentative D match to TRBD1 spans 6 bases. The sequence in DNA is TGTGCCAGCAGCCAAAACAGGGCTGGGGCCAACGTCCTGACTTTC. This is translated as CASSQNRAGANVLTF.